Only a few counts were recorded for the clone carrying this TCR beta chain. Its matching antigen is unknown. The sample is drawn from a study of cytomegalovirus exposure and HLA in healthy donors. Study at large: Caucasian-associated ancestry cluster membership applied to about four fifths of under 450 genotyped donors. The study's findings and limits: Solely CMV serostatus was available to characterize immune exposure. An Asian-associated ancestry cluster reportedly showed fewer N-insertions than the roughly 670-donor mean in a later analysis.

The J segment lost 14 bases and the V segment lost 3 bases, leaving 14 bases of the junction unmatched. Germline V lookup: CDR1 SGDLS, CDR2 YYNGEE. This CDR3 has 14 residues. Every donor was a healthy person donating bone marrow. Vbeta (60) and Jbeta (13) primers were used in the PCR. The protocol was immunoSEQ multiplex PCR, while the TCRdb copy is restricted to in-frame clones and leaves out a portion. This sample has about 180,000 clones, with 82% found just once. This clonotype was sampled from a woman in her forties or fifties in good health and CMV-seronegative. The rearrangement joins TRBV9 to TRBJ2-1, with 7 nucleotides matching TRBD2. Material for sequencing was PBMCs. The CDR3 is CASSGGLAGDREFF. The DNA for the CDR3 is TGTGCCAGCAGCGGAGGCCTGGCGGGGGACCGCGAGTTCTTC.